These 29 T cell receptor beta chains were sequenced from one sample in a study of blood T cell repertoires in COVID-19. The repertoire was sequenced with immunoSEQ multiplex PCR; TCRdb's copy has only in-frame clones and lacks some. The sample holds almost 55,000 clones; roughly 88% are singletons and the top ten take 3.5%. Material for sequencing was peripheral blood. These receptors came from a human donor in a cohort sampled during active COVID-19.

This clone was recorded once. This CDR3 is CASSEAGGQAFYGYTF. In nucleotides, the CDR3 is TGTGCCAGCAGTGAAGCGGGGGGACAGGCCTTCTATGGCTACACCTTC. This chain joins TRBV6-1 and TRBJ1-2; 8 bases line up with TRBD1. The V segment lost 0 bases and the J segment 4 bases; nucleotides outside the gene matches: 7. The CDR3 covers 16 residues. Germline CDR1 is MNHNS and CDR2 is SASEGT.

The chain employs TRBV2 and TRBJ1-2; 10 bases are shared with TRBD1. The V and J ends lost 2 bases and 4 bases, in that order; junction bases with no gene match: 4. The CDR3 contains 15 residues. CDR1 is SNHLY and CDR2 is FYNNEI in the germline V gene. CDR3 DNA sequence: TGTGCCAGCAGTGAATATCGGGACAGGGGCTATGGCTACACCTTC. Amino acid sequence: CASSEYRDRGYGYTF.

This rearrangement joins TRBV9 to TRBJ2-3, with D maybe TRBD1 (6 bases). This CDR3 region has 15 residues. Germline assignment: CDR1 SGDLS and CDR2 YYNGEE. With 0 bases removed from V and 2 bases from J, the gap between germline ends came to 10 bases. The CDR3 region has the DNA TGTGCCAGCAGCGTAGTCAGGGGCTTCACAGATACGCAGTATTTT. It is translated as CASSVVRGFTDTQYF.

This clone was observed a single time. The chain is built from TRBV24-1 and TRBJ2-1; no clear D. The CDR3 is 11 residues long. Germline assignment: CDR1 KGHDR and CDR2 SFDVKD. V lost 6 bases and J lost 7, with 6 bases in between. CDR3 DNA: TGTGCCACCAGTAATGAGAATGAGCAGTTCTTC. Translating it yields CATSNENEQFF.

The chain recombines TRBV29-1 with TRBJ2-7; D is unresolved. V was trimmed by 7 bases and J by 3 bases, leaving 7 bases between them. The CDR3 consists of 10 residues. Germline CDR1 is SQVTM and CDR2 is ANQGSEA. The CDR3 nucleotides read TGCAGCGCTAGAGACTACGAGCAGTACTTC. The encoded protein is CSARDYEQYF.

In this sample, this clone turned up once. The rearrangement joins TRBV19 to TRBJ1-3; TRBD1 might be the D (5 bases). This CDR3 contains 16 residues. The ends were cut back, 4 bases at V and 0 bases at J, with 13 bases in the middle. Germline assignment: CDR1 LNHDA and CDR2 SQIVND (reference sequence). As DNA, the CDR3 is TGTGCCAGTAGTAGCCCTGGGGGACTCTCTGGAAACACCATATATTTT. Its protein product is CASSSPGGLSGNTIYF.

The chain links TRBV7-9 to TRBJ2-1, with TRBD2 matching 15 bases. The CDR3 covers 15 residues. Per germline, CDR1 SEHNR and CDR2 FQNEAQ (reference sequence). With V trimmed by 5 bases and J by 7 bases, 3 bases remained unmatched. The DNA for the CDR3 is TGTGCCAGCAGCCAGGGACTAGCGGGAGGTAATGAGCAGTTCTTC. This codes for CASSQGLAGGNEQFF.

V usage is TRBV12-5 and J usage is TRBJ1-5; the D gene is possibly TRBD1 (5 bases). Trimming took off 4 bases at V and 3 bases at J, with 13 bases between the two ends. The CDR3 sequence is 15 residues long. Germline loops: CDR1 LGHNT, CDR2 FRNRAP. The CDR3 protein is CASGSYLQDNQPQHF. CDR3 in DNA: TGTGCTAGTGGTTCGTACTTACAGGACAATCAGCCCCAGCATTTT.

The chain couples TRBV18 to TRBJ2-3; 9 bases are a match to TRBD1. The V gene's germline CDR1 is KGHSH and CDR2 LQKENI. J lost 8 bases, V lost 6 bases, and 3 bases had no gene match. The CDR3 spans 12 residues. The CDR3 DNA reads as TGTGCCAGCTCCCCGGACAGGGGTACGCAGTATTTT. Translating gives CASSPDRGTQYF.

The genes are TRBV6-6 and TRBJ2-2; no firm D call. Germline CDR1 is MNHNY and CDR2 is SVGAGI (reference sequence). With 7 bases removed from V and 4 bases from J, the gap between germline ends came to 7 bases. There are 12 residues in the CDR3. The CDR3 region has the DNA TGTGCCAGCAAGTCCGGCACCGGGGAGCTGTTTTTT. Translated: CASKSGTGELFF.

The rearrangement links TRBV9 to TRBJ2-1; 7 bases are a match to TRBD2. Trimming at V came to 4 bases and at J to 5 bases, leaving 6 bases not matched to a gene. Germline V gene lookup returns CDR1 SGDLS and CDR2 YYNGEE. CDR3 length equals 14 residues. The CDR3 loop reads CASSQVGLDNEQFF. DNA for the CDR3: TGTGCCAGCAGCCAGGTCGGACTAGACAATGAGCAGTTCTTC.

This clone showed up just a few times. The genes are TRBV6-5 and TRBJ1-1, with 8 bases matching TRBD1. CDR1 and CDR2 (germline): MNHEY, SVGAGI. Trimming at V came to 8 bases and at J to 4 bases, leaving 12 bases not matched to a gene. This CDR3 is 15 amino acids long. Here the CDR3 reads CASGLSGTGITEAFF. The CDR3 coding sequence is TGTGCCAGCGGTCTCTCCGGGACAGGTATCACTGAAGCTTTCTTT.

V is TRBV7-6 and J is TRBJ2-7; the match to TRBD2 covers 10 bases. Germline V gene lookup returns CDR1 SGHVS and CDR2 FNYEAQ. This CDR3 comprises 16 residues. Trimming at V came to 5 bases and at J to 5 bases, leaving 12 bases not matched to a gene. CDR3 DNA sequence: TGTGCCAGCAGCACGGGACTAGCGAACCCTTGGGACGAGCAGTACTTC. It specifies CASSTGLANPWDEQYF.

This clone was detected only once. The chain joins TRBV6-5 to TRBJ1-1, with D maybe TRBD1 (6 bases). Per the germline V gene, CDR1 is MNHEY and CDR2 is SVGAGI. Trimming shortened V by 6 bases and J by 7 bases, and 9 bases separated the two germline ends. This CDR3 has 11 residues. The CDR3 region has the DNA TGTGCCAGCAGGTTAGGGGGTGAAGCTTTCTTT. This sequence encodes CASRLGGEAFF.

This rearrangement joins TRBV6-5 to TRBJ1-1, with unresolved D. CDR3 length equals 13 residues. Germline lookup yields CDR1 MNHEY and CDR2 SVGAGI. V was cut by 2 bases and J by 6 bases, with 10 bases left in between. CDR3 bases: TGTGCCAGCAGTTACGACATAAGGTCTGAAGCTTTCTTT. This gives the protein CASSYDIRSEAFF.

The gene calls are TRBV5-6 and TRBJ2-1; 12 nucleotides agree with TRBD1. Germline loops: CDR1 SGHDT, CDR2 YYEEEE. V lost 4 bases to trimming and J lost 0 bases; unmatched junction nucleotides: 2. The CDR3 contains 16 residues. CDR3 coding DNA: TGTGCCAGCAGCAGGGACAGGGGGCTCTCCTACAATGAGCAGTTCTTC. Translating it yields CASSRDRGLSYNEQFF.

This chain connects TRBV7-8 to TRBJ2-7, with 9 bases fitting TRBD1. The ends lost 5 bases at V and 5 bases at J; junction bases unmatched: 7. This CDR3 comprises 14 residues. CDR1 is SGHVS, CDR2 FQNEAQ, per germline. In DNA, the CDR3 is TGTGCCAGCAGCCCCAGGACAGGGGTGAACGAGCAGTACTTC. This sequence encodes CASSPRTGVNEQYF.

DNA of the CDR3: TGTGCCAGCAGCTCTTGGACTAGCGGCTATGAGCAGTTCTTC. Protein product: CASSSWTSGYEQFF. The V gene is TRBV11-2, the J gene TRBJ2-1; 10 nucleotides align to TRBD2. The CDR3 length is 14 residues. Germline assignment: CDR1 SGHAT and CDR2 FQNNGV. Unmatched junction bases numbered 5, after V lost 4 bases and J lost 8 bases.

The table lists this clone with a count of one. The chain links TRBV5-1 to TRBJ2-1; 13 bases match TRBD2. Germline CDR1 is SGHRS and CDR2 is YFSETQ. This CDR3 has 16 residues. V lost 4 bases to trimming and J lost 2 bases; unmatched junction nucleotides: 3. The CDR3 region has the DNA TGCGCCAGCAGCAGGACTAGCGGGAGCACCTACAATGAGCAGTTCTTC. Protein sequence: CASSRTSGSTYNEQFF.

This rearrangement joins TRBV19 to TRBJ1-5; 7 bases fit TRBD1. This CDR3 comprises 16 residues. Trimming cost V 1 base and J 0 bases; bases outside gene matches: 3. Looked up from germline, CDR1 is LNHDA and CDR2 is SQIVND (reference sequence). The CDR3 is CASSIVRGVSNQPQHF. The CDR3 DNA is TGTGCCAGTAGTATAGTCAGGGGGGTTAGCAATCAGCCCCAGCATTTT.

The V call is TRBV27, the J call TRBJ2-3; D is undetermined. This CDR3 has 13 amino acids. In germline, CDR1 is MNHEY, CDR2 SMNVEV (reference sequence). Deletions cut 5 bases from V and 6 bases from J, with 12 bases between. CDR3 nucleotide sequence: TGTGCCAGCAGTAATTCCCCTAGGGATACGCAGTATTTT. Translation: CASSNSPRDTQYF.

The V and J genes are TRBV7-2 and TRBJ1-2, with D perhaps TRBD1 (5 bases). Germline-derived CDR1 and CDR2 are SGHTA and FQGNSA. The CDR3 sequence is 14 residues long. Between the trimmed V and J ends, which lost 5 bases and 8 bases, there was a span of 18 bases. The CDR3 DNA reads TGTGCCAGCAGCCCAGGGCCGGCGGAGCGCGGCTACACCTTC. Translating it yields CASSPGPAERGYTF.

In DNA, the CDR3 is TGCGCCAGCAGCTTTGGGGGGCTAGCGGAACAAGAGACCCAGTACTTC. Translated, it gives CASSFGGLAEQETQYF. The chain couples TRBV5-1 to TRBJ2-5; a weak D match, TRBD2 (7 bases). Germline lookup yields CDR1 SGHRS and CDR2 YFSETQ. V was cut by 2 bases and J by 2 bases, with 16 bases left in between. CDR3 length: 16 residues.

The chain carries TRBV3-1 (or the pseudogene TRBV3-2) and TRBJ1-1, with a tentative D call TRBD1 (5 bases). V was pared by 3 bases and J by 3 bases, with 11 bases between. This CDR3 has 14 residues. Germline V lookup: CDR1 LGHDT, CDR2 YNNKEL (reference sequence). The chain's CDR3 is CASSHRREDTEAFF. The DNA of the CDR3 is TGTGCCAGCAGCCACCGCAGGGAGGACACTGAAGCTTTCTTT.

The chain has TRBV5-4 and TRBJ2-1; D possibly corresponds to TRBD2 (6 bases). The CDR3 is made up of 14 amino acids. Per germline, CDR1 SGHNT and CDR2 YYREEE (reference sequence). Deletions cut 4 bases from V and 6 bases from J, with 14 bases between. CDR3 sequence (DNA): TGTGCCAGCAGCGTTAGAGGAGGGTTCAATGAGCAGTTCTTC. This encodes CASSVRGGFNEQFF.

The chain carries TRBV11-2 and TRBJ1-1; D perhaps matches TRBD1 (6 bases). The germline gives CDR1 SGHAT, CDR2 FQNNGV. This CDR3 region has 15 residues. The germline V and J ends were trimmed by 1 base and 4 bases, with 13 bases remaining between them. CDR3 nucleotides: TGTGCCAGCAGCTTAGTGGCGGGGGGCCGCACTGAAGCTTTCTTT. It codes for CASSLVAGGRTEAFF.

The chain has TRBV5-6 and TRBJ2-7, with 13 bases lining up with TRBD2. The CDR3 has 19 residues. The V segment lost 0 bases and the J segment 7 bases; nucleotides outside the gene matches: 16. Germline-derived CDR1 and CDR2 are SGHDT and YYEEEE. In DNA, the CDR3 is TGTGCCAGCAGCTTGGACAGGGGACTAGCGGGACGGTTCACGGGTGAGCAGTACTTC. Encoded protein: CASSLDRGLAGRFTGEQYF.

This chain joins TRBV25-1 and TRBJ2-7; TRBD1 aligns across 7 bases. V was pared by 1 base and J by 0 bases, with 6 bases of the junction left unmatched. This CDR3 has 16 residues. Looked up from germline, CDR1 is MGHDK and CDR2 is SYGVNS. CDR3 nucleotides: TGTGCCAGCAGTGAATTTAGGACAGGTAGCTCCTACGAGCAGTACTTC. Amino acid sequence: CASSEFRTGSSYEQYF.

The genes are TRBV11-2 and TRBJ2-1; 8 nucleotides line up with TRBD2. The CDR3 is 13 residues long. V shed 5 bases, J shed 12 bases, and the junction held 9 bases outside the gene matches. Germline loops: CDR1 SGHAT, CDR2 FQNNGV. The CDR3 bases are TGTGCCAGCAGCACCCGGGGTAGCGGGATGCAGTTCTTC. Protein sequence: CASSTRGSGMQFF.